This T cell receptor beta chain derives from a study of T cells in Graves' hyperthyroidism and ophthalmopathy. Study as a whole: Peripheral blood was obtained at initial diagnosis, preceding any treatment. Points from the study as a whole: The majority of expanded thyroid clonotypes above 0.001 also appeared in blood.

Amplification of TCR beta CDR3 regions was performed using RNA transcripts as template. Researchers ran a first-round RT-PCR on the TCR CDR3 using the HTBI primer set. TCRdb redid the calling of the multiplex PCR reads with MiXCR, one entry per CDR3 protein. The sample holds 690,000 or so distinct CDR3 sequences, 15% to 20% seen once. Worth noting for this clonotype: Its antigen remains unknown.

The V and J ends lost 1 base and 4 bases, in that order; junction bases with no gene match: 8. CDR1 LGHNA and CDR2 YNFKEQ come from the germline V gene. This CDR3 has 16 residues. Sequences were obtained from blood. This sequence was found in a woman between 50 and 59 years old with Graves' hyperthyroidism that later progressed to Graves' ophthalmopathy. The V and J genes are TRBV4-2 and TRBJ2-7, with TRBD2 matching over 9 bases. CDR3 amino acids: CASSQAQASGVYEQYF. DNA of the CDR3: TGTGCCAGCAGCCAAGCCCAGGCTAGCGGGGTGTACGAGCAGTACTTC.